This TCR beta chain was found in a study of cytomegalovirus exposure and HLA in healthy donors. The table came from immunoSEQ multiplex PCR; TCRdb's copy has only in-frame clones and leaves some out. The sample has 260,000 or so clones, over 75% seen once. Trimming left V 6 bases short and J 5 bases short, with 10 bases between. The CDR3 contains 13 residues. Germline CDR1 reads SGHDN; CDR2 reads FVKESK. This chain links TRBV14 with TRBJ2-2; weak D call: TRBD1 (6 bases). The receptor was isolated from a woman aged 18 to 35 in good health and CMV-seronegative. What was sequenced was PBMCs. In DNA form, the CDR3 reads TGTGCCAGCAGTTTACAGGGTACCGGGGAGCTGTTTTTT. This translates into CASSLQGTGELFF.